This paragraph reports one TCR beta chain. The antigen remains undetermined. At one end the junction does not follow the germline gene, possibly because of a read error. TCRdb processed the reads anew with MiXCR; each CDR3 protein has one entry. The sample carries hundreds of thousands of distinct CDR3 sequences, about 33% recorded once. Germline CDR1 SGHVS, CDR2 FQNEAQ. CDR3 size: 16 residues. The data originate from a study of T cell repertoires in cytomegalovirus infection. Overall study: Well-studied HLA-B-restricted epitopes and recently identified HLA-C-restricted epitopes of CMV were both used in the study. Matching HLA type and CMV infection were both indicated by public TCR beta signatures.

Study conclusions and caveats: HLA-C-restricted CMV-specific TCR beta clonotypes were dominant in the ex vivo response. Cumulative frequency of public TCR beta families picked out carriers of CMV plus the relevant HLA.

The sequencing used cultured CD8+ T cells from PBMCs, collected from culture after CMV antigen stimulation. The receptor was derived from a human donor in good health (CMV status not recorded). Some clones in this sample may be carry-over from other donors' samples. The V gene is TRBV7-8, the J gene TRBJ2-1; 10 bases are a match to TRBD2. The CDR3 sequence is CASSLNLAGAGNEHFF. As DNA, the CDR3 is TGTGCCAGCAGCCTAAACCTAGCGGGGGCGGGAAATGAGCACTTCTTC.